These T cell receptor beta chains were read from a single sample in a study of Ad26.COV2.S vaccination and SARS-CoV-2 variants. This table comes from immunoSEQ multiplex PCR, and its TCRdb copy is limited to in-frame clones, with some not included. This table holds roughly 500,000 clones, around nine tenths found once. Sequences were derived from peripheral blood, sampled in a trial of Ad26.COV2.S vaccine versus placebo. The receptors shown here come from a person aged 18-60 years who received the Ad26.COV2.S COVID-19 vaccine or a placebo. CDR3s include the opening cysteine and the closing phenylalanine or tryptophan. Each record gives: clone size, D gene, J gene, CDR3 length, V gene, CDR3 DNA, CDR3 protein. A D gene is named only where the DNA matches it firmly. A clone size is listed for some rows: how often the clone was seen (once, few, many), or a class if it is expanded.

NA | NA | TRBJ1-5 | 13 | TRBV6-2/TRBV6-3 | TGTGCCAGCAGTTACTACGGGAACCGGGGCCAGCATTTT | CASSYYGNRGQHF
NA | TRBD1 | TRBJ2-1 | 16 | TRBV11-3 | TGTGCCAGCAGCCCCCGACCGGGACAGGGACTACATGAGCAGTTCTTC | CASSPRPGQGLHEQFF
NA | NA | TRBJ1-4 | 11 | TRBV20-1 | TGCAGTGCTACAGAGAATGAAAAACTGTTTTTT | CSATENEKLFF
NA | NA | TRBJ2-3 | 12 | TRBV5-6 | TGTGCCAGCAGCTTGGCGTGGGATACGCAGTATTTT | CASSLAWDTQYF
NA | NA | TRBJ2-3 | 13 | TRBV9 | TGTGCCAGCAGCGCGACTAGCACAGATACGCAGTATTTT | CASSATSTDTQYF
NA | NA | TRBJ2-1 | 13 | TRBV5-5 | TGTGCCAGCAGCTTCCAGGGACGGGATGAGCAGTTCTTC | CASSFQGRDEQFF
NA | NA | TRBJ1-2 | 14 | TRBV28 | TGTGCCAGCAGACCCCCAGGGTCCAACTATGGCTACACCTTC | CASRPPGSNYGYTF
NA | NA | TRBJ2-3 | 12 | TRBV3-1/TRBV3-2 | TGTGCCAGCAGCCATAACACAGATACGCAGTATTTT | CASSHNTDTQYF
NA | TRBD1 | TRBJ1-4 | 15 | TRBV29-1 | TGCAGCGTGGGGCGGACAGGGGCCCATAATGAAAAACTGTTTTTT | CSVGRTGAHNEKLFF
once | NA | TRBJ2-7 | 13 | TRBV6-6 | TGTGCCAGCAGGGTCGTTGGGAGTTACGAGCAGTACTTC | CASRVVGSYEQYF
NA | NA | TRBJ1-1 | 13 | TRBV4-2 | TGTGCCAGCAGCCAAGAATCGACCGCTGAAGCTTTCTTT | CASSQESTAEAFF
NA | NA | TRBJ2-1 | 16 | TRBV24-1 | TGTGCCACCAGTGATTTTCGGACGGTAAAGTACAATGAGCAGTTCTTC | CATSDFRTVKYNEQFF
NA | NA | TRBJ1-1 | 13 | TRBV18 | TGTGCCAGCTCACCAACACAGTCAACTGAAGCTTTCTTT | CASSPTQSTEAFF
NA | TRBD2 | TRBJ2-7 | 15 | TRBV27 | TGTGCCAGCCACAGACTAGCGGGAGGATCGGGGGAGCAGTACTTC | CASHRLAGGSGEQYF
NA | NA | TRBJ1-4 | 15 | TRBV30 | TGTGCCTGGAGTCAAGGGGCCCTTAATAATGAAAAACTGTTTTTT | CAWSQGALNNEKLFF
NA | NA | TRBJ1-2 | 15 | TRBV29-1 | TGCAGCGTTGAAGTCAGGGACGCCCCGAACTATGGCTACACCTTC | CSVEVRDAPNYGYTF
once | NA | TRBJ2-1 | 13 | TRBV27 | TGTGCCAGCAGACCCGGGGCAAACAATGAGCAGTTCTTC | CASRPGANNEQFF
NA | NA | TRBJ2-7 | 13 | TRBV19 | TGTGCCAGTAGTATAGCCGGCTCAACCGGGCAGTACTTC | CASSIAGSTGQYF
NA | NA | TRBJ2-7 | 13 | TRBV29-1 | TGCAGCGCTGGCGGCTTGGGGTCCTACGAGCAGTACTTC | CSAGGLGSYEQYF
NA | TRBD2 | TRBJ2-7 | 15 | TRBV7-2 | TGTGCCAGCAGCTTAGACCGGGACCCGCGGGGGAGCATGTACTTC | CASSLDRDPRGSMYF
once | NA | TRBJ1-1 | 11 | TRBV20-1 | TGCAGTGCTATTCTGAACACTGAAGCTTTCTTT | CSAILNTEAFF
NA | NA | TRBJ1-3 | 15 | TRBV2 | TGTGCCAGCAGCCGAGAAAGTGCCTCTGGAAACACCATATATTTT | CASSRESASGNTIYF
NA | NA | TRBJ1-4 | 15 | TRBV28 | TGTGCCAGCAGTTCCTCAGAACCAACTAATGAAAAACTGTTTTTT | CASSSSEPTNEKLFF
NA | NA | TRBJ2-5 | 13 | TRBV2 | TGTGCCAGCAGTGGGCAGACGGGGGAGACCCAGTACTTC | CASSGQTGETQYF
NA | NA | TRBJ2-3 | 16 | TRBV10-3 | TGTGCCATCAGTGCTACATTAACCCTCTTAACAGATACGCAGTATTTT | CAISATLTLLTDTQYF